These T cell receptor beta chains were read from a single sample in a study of vaccination and CD4 T cells after COVID-19. Via MiXCR, TCRdb re-called the PCR reads, giving one row per CDR3 protein. The table lists over 14,000 distinct CDR3 sequences, about three fifths of them singletons. Their antigens remain unidentified. The sequencing input was CD4+ T cells from blood, cultured in vitro. The origin of the receptors is a human donor who had recovered from COVID-19. CDR3s leave out the opening cysteine and the closing phenylalanine or tryptophan. The order of the fields is V gene, J gene, CDR3 protein.

TRBV6-1	TRBJ2-1	ASSPRQGRSNEQF
TRBV7-9	TRBJ2-3	ASSLERERTDTQY
TRBV11-2	TRBJ2-1	ASSADRGSYNEQF
TRBV7-2	TRBJ1-1	ASSFNRGSTEAF
TRBV28	TRBJ2-7	ASSLHSPRDRYEQY
TRBV2	TRBJ2-7	ASEEGPRNEQY
TRBV10-3	TRBJ1-5	AISAQGDNQPQH
TRBV15	TRBJ1-2	ATSRAGQDYGYT
TRBV7-9	TRBJ1-3	ASSTGTEARNTIY
TRBV2	TRBJ2-7	ATRQETLTYEQY
TRBV27	TRBJ2-3	ASRPVAGSTDTQY
TRBV7-9	TRBJ1-1	ASSYGMNTEAF
TRBV7-9	TRBJ1-3	ASSFYSGHSGNTIY
TRBV7-9	TRBJ1-2	ASSSTGPGGYT
TRBV30	TRBJ1-1	AWSVDRGEQAF
TRBV6-1	TRBJ2-5	ASASSGPRETQY
TRBV6-1	TRBJ2-2	ASSEASSFFTGELF
TRBV7-2	TRBJ2-5	ASSLAVRGAETQY
TRBV19	TRBJ2-3	ASSTQMDLFDTQY
TRBV7-2	TRBJ1-2	ASSNLRGGYGYT
TRBV20-1	TRBJ1-2	SASGQTYGYT
TRBV15	TRBJ2-1	ATSRDLIGTGGDEQF
TRBV7-2	TRBJ1-2	ASSPRGPPYGYT
TRBV29-1	TRBJ1-2	SVMTGANGYT
TRBV12-3/TRBV12-4	TRBJ2-4	ASRLDRMDIQY
TRBV5-4	TRBJ1-1	ASGRENTEAF
TRBV5-4	TRBJ1-1	ASSGLQGNTEAF
TRBV28	TRBJ2-2	ASSLDRGGKHPGELF
TRBV20-1	TRBJ2-3	SARAPGPDTQY
TRBV6-1	TRBJ1-5	ASSERVVGGRQPQH
TRBV2	TRBJ1-1	ASSPEQASNTEAF
TRBV29-1	TRBJ2-7	SVGTGGSGEQY
TRBV7-2	TRBJ1-5	ASSLLADQPQH
TRBV14	TRBJ2-2	ASSPGPSGRFGTGELF
TRBV20-1	TRBJ2-3	SARDWGWGSTDTQY
TRBV11-2	TRBJ1-2	ASSAQGNYGYT
TRBV28	TRBJ1-5	ASRRGTGGSNQPQH
TRBV20-1	TRBJ2-7	SAGPADRVYSYEQY
TRBV19	TRBJ1-1	ASSTTKGTEAF
TRBV6-1	TRBJ1-6	AISESPGHNNSPLH
TRBV11-3	TRBJ2-4	ASSGGAGNIQY